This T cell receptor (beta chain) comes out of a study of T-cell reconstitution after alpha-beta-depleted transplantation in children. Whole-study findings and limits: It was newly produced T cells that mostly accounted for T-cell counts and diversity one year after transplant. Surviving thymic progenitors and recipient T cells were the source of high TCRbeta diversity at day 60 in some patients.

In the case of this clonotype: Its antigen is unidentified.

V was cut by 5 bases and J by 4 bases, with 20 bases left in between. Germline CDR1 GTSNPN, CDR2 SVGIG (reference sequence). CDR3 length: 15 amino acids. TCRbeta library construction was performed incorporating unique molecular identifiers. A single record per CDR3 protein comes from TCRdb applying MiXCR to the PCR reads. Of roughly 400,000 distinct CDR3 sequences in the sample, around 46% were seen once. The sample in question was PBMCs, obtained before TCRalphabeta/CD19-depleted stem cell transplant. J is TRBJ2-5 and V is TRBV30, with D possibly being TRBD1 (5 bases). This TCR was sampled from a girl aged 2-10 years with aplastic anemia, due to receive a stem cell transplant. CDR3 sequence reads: CAWGTVTKGPETQYF. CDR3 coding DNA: TGTGCCTGGGGAACCGTAACAAAGGGGCCAGAGACCCAGTACTTC.